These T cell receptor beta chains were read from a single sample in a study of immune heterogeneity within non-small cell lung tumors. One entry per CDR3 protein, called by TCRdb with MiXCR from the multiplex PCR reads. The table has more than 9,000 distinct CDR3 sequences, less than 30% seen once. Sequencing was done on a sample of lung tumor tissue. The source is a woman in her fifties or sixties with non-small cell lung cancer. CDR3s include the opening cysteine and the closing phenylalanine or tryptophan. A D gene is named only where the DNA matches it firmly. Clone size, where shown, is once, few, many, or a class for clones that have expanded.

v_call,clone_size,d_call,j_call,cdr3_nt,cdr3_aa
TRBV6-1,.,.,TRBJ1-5,TGTGCCAGCCGCAGGGGAGATCAGCCCCAGCATTTT,CASRRGDQPQHF
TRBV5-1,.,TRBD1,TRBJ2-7,TGCGCCAGCAGCTCTAGGCCGGGACAGGGCAACGAGCAGTACTTC,CASSSRPGQGNEQYF
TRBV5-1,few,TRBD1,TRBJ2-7,TGCGCCAGCAGCAGTTTGGGACAGGGGGCCTACGAGCAGTACTTC,CASSSLGQGAYEQYF
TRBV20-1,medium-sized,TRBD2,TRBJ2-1,TGCAGTGCTCCCGGGACTAGCGGGAGGACCTACAATGAGCAGTTCTTC,CSAPGTSGRTYNEQFF
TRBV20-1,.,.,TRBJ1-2,TGCAGTGCTAGAGACCGGTCCGCGGGCCACACCTTC,CSARDRSAGHTF
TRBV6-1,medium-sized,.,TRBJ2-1,TGTGCCAGCAGTGAACACGGATACAATGAGCAGTTCTTC,CASSEHGYNEQFF
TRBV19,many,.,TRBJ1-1,TGTGCCAGTGTGCCGAATGGGGACACTGAAGCTTTCTTT,CASVPNGDTEAFF
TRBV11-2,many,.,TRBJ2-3,TGTGCCAGCAGCTCCGAATTTGACAGGTTAGATACGCAGTATTTT,CASSSEFDRLDTQYF
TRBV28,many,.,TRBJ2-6,TGTGCCAGCAGTTTATCCCCTCCCCGGGTCCAAATGGGAGGGGCCAACGTCCTGACTTTC,CASSLSPPRVQMGGANVLTF
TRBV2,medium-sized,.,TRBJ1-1,TGTGCCAGCAGTCGGGTCTGGAACACTGAAGCTTTCTTT,CASSRVWNTEAFF
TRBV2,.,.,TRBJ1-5,TGTGCCAGCAACCTACAGGGTGGTCCGAATCAGCCCCAGCATTTT,CASNLQGGPNQPQHF
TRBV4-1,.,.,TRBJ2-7,TGCGCCAGCAGCCCGGGTGGCTACGAGCAGTACTTC,CASSPGGYEQYF
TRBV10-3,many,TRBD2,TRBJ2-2,TGTGCCATCGGAGGGACTAGCGGGATTCCCGGGGAGCTGTTTTTT,CAIGGTSGIPGELFF
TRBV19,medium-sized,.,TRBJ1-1,TGTGCCAGTAGTACCGGTCCGGGACGGCTGAACACTGAAGCTTTCTTT,CASSTGPGRLNTEAFF
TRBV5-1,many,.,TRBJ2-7,TGCGCCAGCAGCTTGAAGGACAGCCCCTCCTACGAGCAGTACTTC,CASSLKDSPSYEQYF
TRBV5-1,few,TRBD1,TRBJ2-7,TGCGCCAGCAGCTTGGGGTCGGGACAGAGCCACTACGAGCAGTACTTC,CASSLGSGQSHYEQYF
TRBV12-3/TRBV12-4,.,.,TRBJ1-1,TGTGCCAGCAGCCGCGGGCAGGGGATTGCTGAAGCTTTCTTT,CASSRGQGIAEAFF
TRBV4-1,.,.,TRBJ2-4,TGCGCCAGCAGCCAAGATATCTCGGGGGGCGAAAACATTCAGTACTTC,CASSQDISGGENIQYF
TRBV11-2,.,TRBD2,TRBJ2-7,TGTGCCAGCAGCACCGTCCTAGCGGGTGGCTCCTACGAGCAGTACTTC,CASSTVLAGGSYEQYF
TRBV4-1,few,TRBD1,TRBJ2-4,TGCGCCAGCAGCCAACAGGGGGCGTTGTACTTC,CASSQQGALYF
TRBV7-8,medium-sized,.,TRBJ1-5,TGTGCCAGCGGAGGGATAGTCAATCAGCCCCAGCATTTT,CASGGIVNQPQHF
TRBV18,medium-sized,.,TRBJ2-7,TGTGCCAGCTCACCACCGGGGTCCTCGCTCTACGAGCAGTACTTC,CASSPPGSSLYEQYF
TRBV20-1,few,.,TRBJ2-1,TGCAGTGCCAGAGCAGGTAGAGGATCCTACAATGAGCAGTTCTTC,CSARAGRGSYNEQFF
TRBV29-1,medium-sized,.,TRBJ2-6,TGCAGCGTTGAACAGGACCCCCCCTCTGGGGCCAACGTCCTGACTTTC,CSVEQDPPSGANVLTF
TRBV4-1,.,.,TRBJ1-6,TGCGCCAGCAGTGAGTTCTCCTATAATTCACCCCTCCACTTT,CASSEFSYNSPLHF
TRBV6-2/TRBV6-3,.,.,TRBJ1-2,TGTGCCAGCAGTTATCGGGGGAGCGGGTATGGCTACACCTTC,CASSYRGSGYGYTF
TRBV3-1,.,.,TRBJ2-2,TGTGCCAGCAGCCACGCCAAGTTGGGGGAGCTGTTTTTT,CASSHAKLGELFF
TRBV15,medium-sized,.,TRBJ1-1,TGTGCCACCAGCAGAGCTCTCGGTCGAGCTTTCTTT,CATSRALGRAFF
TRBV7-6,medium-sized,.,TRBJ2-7,TGTGCCAGCAGCTTAACAGGACTATCATACGAGCAGTACTTC,CASSLTGLSYEQYF
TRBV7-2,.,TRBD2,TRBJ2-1,TGTGCCAGCAGCTTAGGGACTAGCGGGAGTCGGTTCTTC,CASSLGTSGSRFF
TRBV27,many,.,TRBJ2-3,TGTGCCAGCAGTTTGGGCGGTACACGCACAGATACGCAGTATTTT,CASSLGGTRTDTQYF
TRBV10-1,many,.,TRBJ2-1,TGCGCCAGCAGCTTGCTAGTCTACAATGAGCAGTTCTTC,CASSLLVYNEQFF
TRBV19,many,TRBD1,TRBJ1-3,TGTGCCAGTAGTCCTCGACGACCGGGACAGCAGCCTTCTGGAAACACCATATATTTT,CASSPRRPGQQPSGNTIYF
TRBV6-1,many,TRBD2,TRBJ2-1,TGTGCCAGCCGCTCGGGAGGGCCGGGAGGGGAGCAGTTCTTC,CASRSGGPGGEQFF
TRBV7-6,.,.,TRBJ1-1,TGTGCCAGCAGCTTACTAGATCTGAACACTGAAGCTTTCTTT,CASSLLDLNTEAFF
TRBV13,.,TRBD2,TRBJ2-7,TGTGCCAGCTCCCAAGCGGGGGGTGTCTCCTACGAGCAGTACTTC,CASSQAGGVSYEQYF
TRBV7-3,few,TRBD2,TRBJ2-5,TGTGCCAGCAGCTTGAGCGGGAGTGAGGAGACCCAGTACTTC,CASSLSGSEETQYF
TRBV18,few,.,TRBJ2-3,TGTGCCAGCTCACCACTAGATACGCAGTATTTT,CASSPLDTQYF
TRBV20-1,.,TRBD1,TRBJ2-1,TGCAGTGTCAGTGTTTGGGACAGGGGTGTCAATGAGCAGTTCTTC,CSVSVWDRGVNEQFF
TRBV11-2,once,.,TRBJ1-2,TGTGCCAGCAGCTTAGCGGGGATGGGTTATGGCTACACCTTC,CASSLAGMGYGYTF
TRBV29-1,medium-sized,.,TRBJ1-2,TGCAGCGTTGTTCTGGACGGCTACACCTTC,CSVVLDGYTF
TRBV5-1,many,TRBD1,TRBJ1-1,TGCGCCAGCAGCGTCGGACAGGGGTGGAGCACTGAAGCTTTCTTT,CASSVGQGWSTEAFF